Reported below is one T cell receptor beta chain. From germline, CDR1 is MNHEY and CDR2 SVGAGI. Trimming removed 6 bases at V and 0 bases at J, with 6 bases between. The CDR3 has 12 amino acids. Assay used: immunoSEQ multiplex PCR; TCRdb lists only in-frame clones, some missing. This repertoire shows about 230,000 clones, 80% to 90% found once; its top ten account for around 10%. This sample is part of a study of blood T cell repertoires in COVID-19. Specimen: peripheral blood. The chain combines TRBV6-5 with TRBJ2-7; weak D call: TRBD1 (6 bases). The clonotype was recovered from a man between 50 and 59 years old with COVID-19, enrolled during active disease. The CDR3 loop is CASRTGSYEQYF. In nucleotides, the CDR3 is TGTGCCAGCAGGACAGGCTCCTACGAGCAGTACTTC.